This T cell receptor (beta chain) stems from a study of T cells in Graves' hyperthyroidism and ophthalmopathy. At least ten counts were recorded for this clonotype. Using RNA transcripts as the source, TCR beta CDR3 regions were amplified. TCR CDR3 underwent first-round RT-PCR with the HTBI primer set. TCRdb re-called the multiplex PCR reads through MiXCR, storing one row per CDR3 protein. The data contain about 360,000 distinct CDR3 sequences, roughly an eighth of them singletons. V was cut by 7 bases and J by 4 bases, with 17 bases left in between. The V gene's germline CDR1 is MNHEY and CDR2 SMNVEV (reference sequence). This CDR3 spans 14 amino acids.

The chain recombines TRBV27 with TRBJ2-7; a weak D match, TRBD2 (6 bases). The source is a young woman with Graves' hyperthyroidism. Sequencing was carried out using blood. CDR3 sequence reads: CASKRLLGRYEQYF. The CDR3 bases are TGTGCCAGCAAGAGGCTTCTAGGGAGGTACGAGCAGTACTTC.